This T cell receptor (beta chain) was found in a study of naive and memory T cell subsets. Two oligonucleotides, mixed equimolar, formed the beta constant-region primer covering TRBC1 and TRBC2. TCRdb reprocessed the UMI-ligation and nested PCR reads via MiXCR and lists one record per CDR3 protein. The sample has roughly 27,000 distinct CDR3 sequences; roughly 10% are singletons. The study's findings and limits: The power law exponent of TCR abundance differed between naive and memory cells.

Points on this clonotype: Its specificity is not known.

V trimming: 3 bases; J trimming: 4 bases; junction bases outside the gene matches: 0. The CDR3 is made up of 14 amino acids. Germline CDR1 and CDR2: SGHAT and FQNNGV. V and J are TRBV11-2 and TRBJ2-3, with 11 bases aligning to TRBD2. Sequenced material: effector memory CD4+ T cells from blood. The subset: effector memory, CD45RA- CD27-. The receptor was derived from a human donor in good health. CDR3 DNA sequence: TGTGCCAGCAGCTTGGGACTAGCGGCAGATACGCAGTATTTT. It encodes CASSLGLAADTQYF.